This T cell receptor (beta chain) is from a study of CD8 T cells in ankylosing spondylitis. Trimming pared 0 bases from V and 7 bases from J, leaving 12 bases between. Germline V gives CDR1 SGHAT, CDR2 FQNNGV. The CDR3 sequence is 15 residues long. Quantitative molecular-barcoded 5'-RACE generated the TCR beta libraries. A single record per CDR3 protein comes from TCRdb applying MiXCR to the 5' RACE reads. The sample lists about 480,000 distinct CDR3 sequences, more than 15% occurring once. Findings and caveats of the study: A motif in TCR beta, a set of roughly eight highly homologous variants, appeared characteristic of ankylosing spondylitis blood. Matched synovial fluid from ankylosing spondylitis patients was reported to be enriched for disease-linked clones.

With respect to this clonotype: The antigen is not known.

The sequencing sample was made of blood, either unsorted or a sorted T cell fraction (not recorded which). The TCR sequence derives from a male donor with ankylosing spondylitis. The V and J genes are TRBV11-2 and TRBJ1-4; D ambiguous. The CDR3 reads CASSLELGLAEKLFF. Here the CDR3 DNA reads TGTGCCAGCAGCTTAGAGCTGGGGTTGGCTGAAAAACTGTTTTTT.